The 6 T cell receptor beta chains reported below all come from one sample, sequenced in a study of OX40 agonist ivuxolimab in advanced cancers. Data came from immunoSEQ multiplex PCR; TCRdb stores just in-frame clones and leaves some out. This table holds some 76,000 clones, 92% found once. The source material was CD4+ or CD8+ T cells sorted from blood, sampled in a trial of the OX40 agonist ivuxolimab. All receptors derive from an adult with an advanced solid tumor such as melanoma, head and neck, liver or kidney cancer.

The rearrangement links TRBV9 to TRBJ2-6; possible D gene TRBD2, 6 bases. This CDR3 comprises 17 residues. Trimming shortened V by 3 bases and J by 0 bases, and 13 bases separated the two germline ends. CDR1 is SGDLS and CDR2 is YYNGEE in the germline V gene. In DNA form, the CDR3 reads TGTGCCAGCAGCGAACCGGGAGTTACCTCTGGGGCCAACGTCCTGACTTTC. Residues: CASSEPGVTSGANVLTF.

The chain links TRBV11-2 to TRBJ2-7; D remains unclear. This CDR3 is 15 amino acids long. V shed 6 bases and J shed 0 bases, with 15 bases lying between them. CDR1 and CDR2 (germline): SGHAT, FQNNGV. CDR3 sequence: CASSSIYGISYEQYF. CDR3 nucleotides: TGTGCCAGCAGTTCCATATACGGAATCTCCTACGAGCAGTACTTC.

The chain has TRBV9 and TRBJ2-2, with 7 nucleotides matching TRBD1. This CDR3 region has 17 residues. Germline V lookup: CDR1 SGDLS, CDR2 YYNGEE. J lost 3 bases, V lost 1 base, and 9 bases had no gene match. The CDR3 bases are TGTGCCAGCAGCGTAAGGTACCGGGACAGAGACACCGGGGAGCTGTTTTTT. This sequence encodes CASSVRYRDRDTGELFF.

The chain recombines TRBV2 with TRBJ1-2; D call uncertain. V was clipped by 2 bases and J by 6 bases, with 16 bases between them. Germline CDR1 is SNHLY and CDR2 is FYNNEI. The CDR3 totals 15 residues. This CDR3 reads CASSEFPSPSHGYTF. As DNA, the CDR3 is TGTGCCAGCAGTGAATTCCCCTCCCCGTCTCATGGCTACACCTTC.

The chain has TRBV27 and TRBJ2-1; D ambiguous. Deletions cut 5 bases from V and 5 bases from J, with 7 bases between. CDR1 and CDR2 from the germline V gene are MNHEY and SMNVEV (reference sequence). The CDR3 is made up of 12 amino acids. The CDR3 loop reads CASSKGDNEQFF. The CDR3 DNA reads as TGTGCCAGCAGTAAAGGCGACAATGAGCAGTTCTTC.

This chain uses TRBV7-6 with TRBJ2-7, with a tentative D call TRBD1 (6 bases). Germline values: CDR1 SGHVS, CDR2 FNYEAQ. V lost 0 bases, J lost 2 bases, and 11 bases lay in between. CDR3 size: 15 residues. The CDR3 sequence is CASSLASQGPYEQYF. CDR3 coding DNA: TGTGCCAGCAGCTTAGCTTCCCAGGGGCCCTACGAGCAGTACTTC.